These 4 T cell receptor beta chains share one sample of origin, sequenced in a study of blood T cell repertoires in COVID-19. TCRdb keeps only in-frame clones here, not all; method: immunoSEQ multiplex PCR. The sample gives 370,000 or so clones, 87% of which show up once; around 1.3% is in the top ten. Sequenced sample: PBMCs or T cells enriched from blood (not recorded which). Every receptor here comes from a man aged 25-45 years who had recovered from COVID-19.

The chain carries TRBV6-1 and TRBJ1-2; no definite D call. The V end lost 3 bases, the J end lost 5 bases, and 10 bases lay between the germline ends. Germline assignment: CDR1 MNHNS and CDR2 SASEGT. The CDR3 sequence is 13 residues long. CDR3 DNA: TGTGCCAGCAGTGAGGTGGCCCCATATGGCTACACCTTC. It translates to CASSEVAPYGYTF.

The chain is built from TRBV19 and TRBJ1-2; D call uncertain. The CDR3 totals 14 residues. The germline V and J ends were trimmed by 4 bases and 3 bases, with 12 bases remaining between them. Germline V lookup: CDR1 LNHDA, CDR2 SQIVND (reference sequence). CDR3 protein: CASSSTANHYGYTF. CDR3 bases: TGTGCCAGTAGTAGTACAGCAAATCACTATGGCTACACCTTC.

This chain links TRBV4-3 with TRBJ2-7; 7 bases fit TRBD1. The CDR3 runs to 17 residues. The V gene end was trimmed by 0 bases and the J gene end by 0 bases; junction bases not matched to a gene: 8. Germline V gene lookup returns CDR1 LGHNA and CDR2 YSLEER. CDR3 sequence reads: CASSQDLPGGISYEQYF. Here the CDR3 DNA reads TGCGCCAGCAGCCAAGATCTTCCAGGGGGAATCTCCTACGAGCAGTACTTC.

This chain uses TRBV6-5 with TRBJ2-3; 8 bases are shared with TRBD1. The germline CDR1 and CDR2 sequences are MNHEY and SVGAGI. This CDR3 contains 14 residues. With V trimmed by 5 bases and J by 6 bases, 7 bases remained unmatched. The CDR3 protein is CASSRQGPPDTQYF. CDR3 coding DNA: TGTGCCAGCAGTCGACAGGGGCCCCCGGATACGCAGTATTTT.